Included here is one T cell receptor (beta chain) sequence, with context. Sequencing used immunoSEQ multiplex PCR; TCRdb keeps in-frame clones, though not all of them. The data show under 700,000 clones, around 78% seen once. The sample is drawn from a study of shared T cell receptors in the human thymus. Trimming cost V 4 bases and J 7 bases; bases outside gene matches: 13. Germline CDR1 is SGHDT and CDR2 is YYEEEE. The CDR3 is 15 amino acids. These data also formed part of another study, on human thymus T cells. This second report adds: An apparent bias in V and J gene usage was seen in thymic and blood repertoires.

The TCR was taken from a boy less than two years old with a congenital heart defect. The sample was thymocytes. The chain is built from TRBV5-6 and TRBJ1-2; 7 nucleotides match TRBD1. The CDR3 is CASSRPTGTLGGYTF. For the CDR3, the DNA is TGTGCCAGCAGCCGCCCGACAGGGACTCTCGGTGGCTACACCTTC.